Each of the 21 T cell receptor beta chains below was sequenced from the same sample in a study of blood T cell repertoires in COVID-19. Assay: immunoSEQ multiplex PCR; the TCRdb copy retains only in-frame clones and omits some. This sample carries a few hundred thousand clones, around nine tenths of them seen once, and the ten largest clones take roughly 7.2%. Sequencing input: peripheral blood. These receptors were collected from a woman in her fifties or sixties with COVID-19, enrolled during active disease.

The chain is built from TRBV19 and TRBJ1-5, with TRBD1 as a possible D gene (5 bases). The CDR3 contains 15 residues. V was clipped by 3 bases and J by 3 bases, with 12 bases between them. CDR1 LNHDA and CDR2 SQIVND come from the germline V gene (reference sequence). The DNA of the CDR3 is TGTGCCAGTAGTATCCTCGGGACTCCCAATCAGCCCCAGCATTTT. Translating it yields CASSILGTPNQPQHF.

This clone was counted between two and nine times. The CDR3 DNA sequence: TGTGCCACCTCTCGCACAGGGGAGCATGAGCAGTTCTTC. It specifies CATSRTGEHEQFF. The rearrangement links TRBV24-1 to TRBJ2-1; 7 bases align to TRBD1. Germline lookup yields CDR1 KGHDR and CDR2 SFDVKD. With 9 bases clipped from V and 8 bases from J, the junction kept 9 bases outside the gene matches. The CDR3 has 13 amino acids.

This clone was recorded a few times. The rearrangement joins TRBV6-5 to TRBJ1-2, with D possibly being TRBD1 (5 bases). Germline CDR1 MNHEY, CDR2 SVGAGI. Trimming removed 6 bases from V and 1 base from J, with 9 bases in between. This CDR3 region has 13 residues. CDR3 residues: CASRIDSNYGYTF. In nucleotides, the CDR3 is TGTGCCAGCAGGATCGACAGTAACTATGGCTACACCTTC.

The chain links TRBV6-2 or TRBV6-3 to TRBJ2-7; D may be TRBD1 (5 bases). The CDR3 sequence is 11 residues long. V was pared by 5 bases and J by 3 bases, with 5 bases between. The germline CDR1 and CDR2 sequences are MNHEY and SVGEGT. The CDR3 protein is CASSTGYEQYF. The DNA for the CDR3 is TGTGCCAGCAGTACAGGCTACGAGCAGTACTTC.

The chain combines TRBV6-5 with TRBJ2-7; D is unclear. Trimming pared 5 bases from V and 4 bases from J, leaving 12 bases between. This CDR3 region has 13 residues. The germline V gene has CDR1 MNHEY and CDR2 SVGAGI. The CDR3 coding sequence is TGTGCCAGCAGTCAGTATCCATTATACGAGCAGTACTTC. It encodes CASSQYPLYEQYF.

The genes are TRBV11-1 and TRBJ1-2; 7 bases agree with TRBD1. This CDR3 contains 13 residues. The germline CDR1 and CDR2 sequences are SGHAT and FQDESV (reference sequence). The V gene end was trimmed by 2 bases and the J gene end by 6 bases; junction bases not matched to a gene: 3. The CDR3, as DNA: TGTGCCAGCAGCTTATGGGACAGAGATGGCTACACCTTC. Residues: CASSLWDRDGYTF.

This sequence joins TRBV18 and TRBJ2-7, with 8 bases identical to TRBD1. With V trimmed by 4 bases and J by 3 bases, 8 bases remained unmatched. Germline lookup yields CDR1 KGHSH and CDR2 LQKENI. The CDR3 spans 15 residues. DNA of the CDR3: TGTGCCAGCTCACGGGCGGGACAGGACCGCTACGAGCAGTACTTC. Translation: CASSRAGQDRYEQYF. Variable domain in full (rest from reference TRBV18 and TRBJ2-7): NAGVMQNPRHLVRRRGQEARLRCSPMKGHSHVYWYRQLPEEGLKFMVYLQKENIIDESGMPKERFSAEFPKEGPSILRIQQVVRGDSAAYFCASSRAGQDRYEQYFGPGTRLTVT.

The rearrangement links TRBV6-6 to TRBJ2-1; possibly TRBD2 for D (7 bases). CDR1 and CDR2 from the germline V gene are MNHNY and SVGAGI (reference sequence). The CDR3 is made up of 12 amino acids. The CDR3 bases are TGTGCGATTGGGGGGGCCCTCCATGAGCAGTTCTTC. Its protein product is CAIGGALHEQFF.

This rearrangement joins TRBV18 to TRBJ1-5; no clear D gene. V lost 3 bases to trimming and J lost 4 bases, with 13 bases between them. The CDR3 is made up of 15 amino acids. Germline CDR1 KGHSH, CDR2 LQKENI. The CDR3 region has the DNA TGTGCCAGCTCACCCGTTGTAAGAACTAATCAGCCCCAGCATTTT. Its translation is CASSPVVRTNQPQHF.

The rearrangement links TRBV3-1 (or the pseudogene TRBV3-2) to TRBJ2-4, with D perhaps TRBD1 (6 bases). Deletions cut 1 base from V and 0 bases from J, with 16 bases between. The length of the CDR3 is 18 residues. Germline V gene data show CDR1 as LGHDT and CDR2 as YNNKEL (reference sequence). CDR3 sequence reads: CASSQVGTSPGAKNIQYF. The CDR3 DNA is TGTGCCAGCAGCCAAGTTGGGACATCCCCCGGAGCCAAAAACATTCAGTACTTC.

As concerns this clone: The identical CDR3 is also encoded by other nucleotide sequences in the sample. This chain joins TRBV9 and TRBJ2-3; weak D call: TRBD2 (7 bases). This CDR3 comprises 15 residues. V lost 0 bases, J lost 4 bases, and 12 bases lay in between. Germline loops: CDR1 SGDLS, CDR2 YYNGEE. In DNA, the CDR3 is TGTGCCAGCAGCGTAGGAGGGGGGGCAGCAGATACGCAGTATTTT. It encodes CASSVGGGAADTQYF.

Regarding this clone: This CDR3 is also generated by other DNA sequences in the sample. The chain joins TRBV6-5 to TRBJ2-7; the match to TRBD2 covers 9 bases. Germline V gene sequence: CDR1 MNHEY, CDR2 SVGAGI. The CDR3 runs to 15 residues. The V segment lost 0 bases and the J segment 3 bases; nucleotides outside the gene matches: 3. CDR3 nucleotide sequence: TGTGCCAGCAGTTACTCGGCGGGGGGGTACTACGAGCAGTACTTC. It encodes CASSYSAGGYYEQYF.

The gene calls are TRBV6-5 and TRBJ1-6; 9 nucleotides agree with TRBD1. From germline, CDR1 is MNHEY and CDR2 SVGAGI. CDR3 length: 16 residues. V was clipped by 0 bases and J by 5 bases; unmatched bases: 2. In DNA, the CDR3 is TGTGCCAGCAGTTACTCGAGGGACAGGGATAATTCACCCCTCCACTTT. Encoded protein: CASSYSRDRDNSPLHF.

The genes are TRBV7-2 and TRBJ1-2; 7 nucleotides match TRBD1. With V trimmed by 4 bases and J by 2 bases, 4 bases remained unmatched. The V gene's germline CDR1 is SGHTA and CDR2 FQGNSA. The CDR3 extends over 14 amino acids. The CDR3 DNA reads TGTGCCAGCAGCTATAAGGGACAGAACTATGGCTACACCTTC. This gives the protein CASSYKGQNYGYTF.

V is TRBV5-4 and J is TRBJ2-7; D is perhaps TRBD1 (5 bases). CDR3 length equals 13 residues. Trimming cost V 4 bases and J 3 bases, with 11 bases left between them. CDR1 is SGHNT and CDR2 is YYREEE in the germline V gene (reference sequence). CDR3 protein: CASSPDTGYEQYF. The CDR3 region has the DNA TGTGCCAGCAGCCCGGACACCGGCTACGAGCAGTACTTC.

This clone was seen once. J is TRBJ1-4 and V is TRBV11-3, with D perhaps TRBD1 (5 bases). CDR1 and CDR2 (germline): SGHNT, YENEEA. This CDR3 region has 12 residues. Between the trimmed V and J ends, which lost 7 bases and 5 bases, there was a span of 8 bases. CDR3 in amino acids: CASKGQNEKLFF. The CDR3 coding sequence is TGTGCCAGCAAAGGACAAAATGAAAAACTGTTTTTT.

J is TRBJ2-5 and V is TRBV7-2; 8 nucleotides align to TRBD1. V lost 7 bases, J lost 4 bases, and 14 bases stayed unmatched. Germline assignment: CDR1 SGHTA and CDR2 FQGNSA. There are 16 residues in the CDR3. The CDR3 spells CASTLRMDRAGETQYF. The CDR3, as DNA: TGTGCCAGCACCCTACGCATGGACAGGGCCGGAGAGACCCAGTACTTC.

This rearrangement joins TRBV5-6 to TRBJ2-1, with D possibly being TRBD2 (7 bases). Deletions cut 6 bases from V and 0 bases from J, with 16 bases between. The length of the CDR3 is 16 residues. Germline V gives CDR1 SGHDT, CDR2 YYEEEE. This CDR3 is CASNFAGARSYNEQFF. The CDR3 DNA reads as TGTGCCAGCAATTTTGCGGGGGCCCGCTCCTACAATGAGCAGTTCTTC.

The chain joins TRBV18 to TRBJ1-1; D gene uncertain. The CDR3 is made up of 17 amino acids. In germline, CDR1 is KGHSH, CDR2 LQKENI. V was clipped by 1 base and J by 0 bases, with 15 bases between them. The CDR3 sequence: CASSPQEGERMNTEAFF. CDR3 nucleotides: TGTGCCAGCTCACCACAGGAGGGAGAACGAATGAACACTGAAGCTTTCTTT.

V gene TRBV14 combines with J gene TRBJ2-3; TRBD2 is a possible D gene (5 bases). The length of the CDR3 is 15 residues. V gave up 2 bases and J gave up 5 bases, with 14 bases separating them. Germline CDR1 and CDR2: SGHDN and FVKESK. CDR3 nucleotides: TGTGCCAGCAGCCAATTCGGGATTTGGGGAGATACGCAGTATTTT. The encoded protein is CASSQFGIWGDTQYF.

This clone was detected only once. This sequence joins TRBV4-3 and TRBJ2-1; 9 nucleotides line up with TRBD1. Germline V gives CDR1 LGHNA, CDR2 YSLEER. The CDR3 totals 15 residues. With 4 bases clipped from V and 7 bases from J, the junction kept 8 bases outside the gene matches. CDR3 nucleotide sequence: TGCGCCAGCAGCCGCCGGACAGGGGCTATGAATGAGCAGTTCTTC. It translates to CASSRRTGAMNEQFF.